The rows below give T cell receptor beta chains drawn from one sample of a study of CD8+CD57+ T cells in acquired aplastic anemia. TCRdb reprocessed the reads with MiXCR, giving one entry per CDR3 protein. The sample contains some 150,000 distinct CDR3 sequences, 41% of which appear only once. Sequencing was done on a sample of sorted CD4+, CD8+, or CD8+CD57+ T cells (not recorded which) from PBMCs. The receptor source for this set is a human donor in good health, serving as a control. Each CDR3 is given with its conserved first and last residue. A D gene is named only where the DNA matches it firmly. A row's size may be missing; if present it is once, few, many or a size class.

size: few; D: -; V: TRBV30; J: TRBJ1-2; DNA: TGTGCCTGGACGCGGGGGCGCGGACCCTATGGCTACACCTTC; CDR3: CAWTRGRGPYGYTF
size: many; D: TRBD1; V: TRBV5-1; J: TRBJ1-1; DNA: TGCGCCAGCAGCCCAGGGACAGGTAGCACTGAAGCTTTCTTT; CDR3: CASSPGTGSTEAFF
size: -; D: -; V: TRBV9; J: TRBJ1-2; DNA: TGTGCCAGCAGCCGCCGGGACTATGGCTACACCTTC; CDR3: CASSRRDYGYTF
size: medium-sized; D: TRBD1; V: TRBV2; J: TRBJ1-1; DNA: TGTGCCAGCACTGTGGACAGGGAAGCTTTCTTT; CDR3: CASTVDREAFF
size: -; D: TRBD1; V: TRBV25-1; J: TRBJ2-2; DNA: TGTGCCAGCAGTGCGAGGACAGGGTTTCCCGGGGAGCTGTTTTTT; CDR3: CASSARTGFPGELFF
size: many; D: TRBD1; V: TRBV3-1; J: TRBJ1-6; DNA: TGTGCCAGCAGCCCCCACCCCGACAGGGCTCATTCACCCCTCCACTTT; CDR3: CASSPHPDRAHSPLHF
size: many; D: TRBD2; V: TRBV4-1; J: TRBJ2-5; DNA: TGCGCCAGCGGCACCGGGACTAGCCGAGAGACCCAGTACTTC; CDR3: CASGTGTSRETQYF
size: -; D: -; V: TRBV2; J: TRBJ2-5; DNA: TGTGCCAGCAGCGTTGGACCGAACACCCAGGAGACCCAGTACTTC; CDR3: CASSVGPNTQETQYF
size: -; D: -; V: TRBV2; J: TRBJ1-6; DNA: TGTGCCAGCACCTATAATTCACCCCTCCACTTT; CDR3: CASTYNSPLHF
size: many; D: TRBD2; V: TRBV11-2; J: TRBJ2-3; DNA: TGTGCCAGCAGCTTCCCCCGCAGGCGGGGGGGCATGGATACGCAGTATTTT; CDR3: CASSFPRRRGGMDTQYF
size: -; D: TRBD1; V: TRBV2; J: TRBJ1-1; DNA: TGTGCCAGCACCAAGGACAGGGGAGACACTGAAGCTTTCTTT; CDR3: CASTKDRGDTEAFF
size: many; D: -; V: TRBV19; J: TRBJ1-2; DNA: TGTGCCAGCAAAGCCTCCGCGGGGTCGGATGGCTACACCTTC; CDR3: CASKASAGSDGYTF
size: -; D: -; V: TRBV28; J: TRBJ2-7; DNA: TGTGCCAGCAGTGAGGGAAATACGAGGCAGTACTTC; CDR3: CASSEGNTRQYF
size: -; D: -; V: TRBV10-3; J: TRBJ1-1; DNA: TGTGCCATCAGTTTAGAGGGTACCACTGAAGCTTTCTTT; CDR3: CAISLEGTTEAFF
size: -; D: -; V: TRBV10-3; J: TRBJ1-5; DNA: TGTGCCATCAGTGAGTCGTACAGCTCGGGGCCCCAGCATTTT; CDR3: CAISESYSSGPQHF
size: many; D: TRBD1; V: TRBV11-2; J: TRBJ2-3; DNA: TGTGCCAGCAGCTCGGACAGGTTGGGGGTTACGCAGTATTTT; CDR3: CASSSDRLGVTQYF
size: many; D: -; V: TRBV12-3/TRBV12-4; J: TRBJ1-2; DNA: TGTGCCAGCAGGTGGACTGGTGGCTACACCTTC; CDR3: CASRWTGGYTF
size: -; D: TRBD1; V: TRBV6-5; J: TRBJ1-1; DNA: TGTGCCAGCAGTTACTCGACAGGGGTTAGTGAAGCTTTCTTT; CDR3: CASSYSTGVSEAFF
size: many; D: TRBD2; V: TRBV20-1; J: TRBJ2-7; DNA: TGCAGTGCTTTGACTAGCGGGAGTATAAACGAGCAGTACTTC; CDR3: CSALTSGSINEQYF
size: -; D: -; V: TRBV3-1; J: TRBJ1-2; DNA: TGTGCCAGCAGCTTAAGGGGGAAGAGAGGCTACACCTTC; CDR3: CASSLRGKRGYTF
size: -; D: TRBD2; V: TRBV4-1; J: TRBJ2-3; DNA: TGCGCCAGCAGCCAGGCCCCTAGCGGCAGCACCACAGATACGCAGTATTTT; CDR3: CASSQAPSGSTTDTQYF
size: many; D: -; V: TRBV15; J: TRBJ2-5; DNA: TGTGCCACCAGCAATAGGTGGGAGACCCAGTACTTC; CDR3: CATSNRWETQYF
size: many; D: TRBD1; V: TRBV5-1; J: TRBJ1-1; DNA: TGCGCCAGCAGCTTTGCTCAGGGGGACACTGAAGCTTTCTTT; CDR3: CASSFAQGDTEAFF
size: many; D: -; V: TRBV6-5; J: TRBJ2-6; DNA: TGTGCCACCATCTCCCGTGCTGGGGCCAACGTCCTGACTTTC; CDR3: CATISRAGANVLTF
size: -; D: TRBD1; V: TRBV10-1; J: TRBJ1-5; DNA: TGTGCCAGCAGTTCGACAGGGGGCAATCAGCCCCAGCATTTT; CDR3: CASSSTGGNQPQHF
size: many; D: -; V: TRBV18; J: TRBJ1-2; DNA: TGTGCCAGCTCACAGGGAGTGGACTATGGCTACACCTTC; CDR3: CASSQGVDYGYTF
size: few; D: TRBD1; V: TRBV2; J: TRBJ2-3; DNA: TGTGCCAGCAGTCCCGGGACAGGGGGAACAGATACGCAGTATTTT; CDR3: CASSPGTGGTDTQYF
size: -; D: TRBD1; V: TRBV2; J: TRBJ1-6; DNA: TGTGCCAGTCCTGACAGGGATGGATATAATTCACCCCTCCACTTT; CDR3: CASPDRDGYNSPLHF
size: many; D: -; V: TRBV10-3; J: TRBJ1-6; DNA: TGTGCCATCAGCGAAACATCGGCGGGGAATTCACCCCTCCACTTT; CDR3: CAISETSAGNSPLHF
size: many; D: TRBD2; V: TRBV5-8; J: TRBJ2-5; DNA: TGTGCCAGCAGCTTAGGCGGGAGTGCGTCGCCAGAGACCCAGTACTTC; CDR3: CASSLGGSASPETQYF
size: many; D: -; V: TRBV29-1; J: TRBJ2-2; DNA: TGCAGCGGTCAAGGGGGGGGGAACACCGGGGAGCTGTTTTTT; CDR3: CSGQGGGNTGELFF
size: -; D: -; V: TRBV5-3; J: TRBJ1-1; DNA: TGTGCCACCCTTAAGGGTGGTGAAGCTTTCTTT; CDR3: CATLKGGEAFF
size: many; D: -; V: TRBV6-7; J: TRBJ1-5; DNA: TGTGCCAGCAGTCTAAAGGGAAGGAGCAATCAGCCCCAGCATTTT; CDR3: CASSLKGRSNQPQHF
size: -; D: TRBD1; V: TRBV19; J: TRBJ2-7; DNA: TGTGCCAGTCGTACTGATGGGGGACAGGGATACGAGCAGTACTTC; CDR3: CASRTDGGQGYEQYF
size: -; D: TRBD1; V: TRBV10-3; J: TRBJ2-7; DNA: TGTGCCATCAGCCTCCGGGACAGGAACTACGAGCAGTACTTC; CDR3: CAISLRDRNYEQYF
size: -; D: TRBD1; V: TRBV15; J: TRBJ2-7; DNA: TGTGCCACCAGCAGAGGAGGGCCGGGACAGTCCTCCTACGAGCAGTACTTC; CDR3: CATSRGGPGQSSYEQYF
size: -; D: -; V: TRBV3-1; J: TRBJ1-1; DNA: TGTGCCAGCAGCCAAGGGGGGGTTGGGACTGAAGCTTTCTTT; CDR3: CASSQGGVGTEAFF
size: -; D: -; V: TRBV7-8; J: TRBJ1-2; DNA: TGTGCCAGCAGCTTAGAGGCAGCCTATGGCTACACCTTC; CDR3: CASSLEAAYGYTF
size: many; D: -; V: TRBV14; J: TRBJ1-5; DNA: TGTGCCAGCAGCCAATCCAAAAATCATCCCCAGCATTTT; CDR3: CASSQSKNHPQHF
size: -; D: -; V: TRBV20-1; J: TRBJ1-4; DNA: TGCAGTGCTCAGACAGAGCATAATGAAAAACTGTTTTTT; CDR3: CSAQTEHNEKLFF
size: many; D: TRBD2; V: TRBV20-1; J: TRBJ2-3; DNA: TGCAGTGCTAGAGATCCACGGCTAGCGGGAAACACAGATACGCAGTATTTT; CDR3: CSARDPRLAGNTDTQYF
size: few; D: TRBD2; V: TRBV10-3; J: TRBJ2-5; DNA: TGTGCCATCAGTGAGTCGACTGGCGGGGGCCAAGAGACCCAGTACTTC; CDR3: CAISESTGGGQETQYF
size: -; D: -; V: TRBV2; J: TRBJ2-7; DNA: TGTGCCAGCAGTGAAACGGCCGCCTACGAGCAGTACTTC; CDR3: CASSETAAYEQYF
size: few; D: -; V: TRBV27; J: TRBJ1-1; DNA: TGTGCCAGCAACTGGGGAACTGAAGCTTTCTTT; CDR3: CASNWGTEAFF